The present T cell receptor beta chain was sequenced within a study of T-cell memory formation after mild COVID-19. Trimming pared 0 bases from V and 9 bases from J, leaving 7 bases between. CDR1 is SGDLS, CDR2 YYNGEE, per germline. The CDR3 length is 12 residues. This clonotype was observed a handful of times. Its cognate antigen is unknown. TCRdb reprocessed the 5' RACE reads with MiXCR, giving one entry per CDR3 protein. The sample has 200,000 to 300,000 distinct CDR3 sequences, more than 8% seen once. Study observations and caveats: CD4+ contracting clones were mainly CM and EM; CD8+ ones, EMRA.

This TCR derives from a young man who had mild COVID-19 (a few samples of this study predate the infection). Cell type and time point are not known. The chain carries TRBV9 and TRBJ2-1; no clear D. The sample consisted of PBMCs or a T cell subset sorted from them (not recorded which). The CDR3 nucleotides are TGTGCCAGCAGCGTAGGTCGAAGTGAGCAGTTCTTC. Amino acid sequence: CASSVGRSEQFF.